The 23 T cell receptor beta chains presented below share a single source sample, sequenced in a study of OX40 agonist ivuxolimab in advanced cancers. Sequenced by immunoSEQ multiplex PCR; TCRdb stores in-frame clones only, minus some. The data hold around 71,000 clones, with 86% observed a single time. The starting material was CD4+ or CD8+ T cells sorted from blood, obtained in a trial of the OX40 agonist ivuxolimab. The receptors stem from an adult with an advanced solid tumor such as melanoma, head and neck, liver or kidney cancer.

The gene calls are TRBV7-2 and TRBJ2-7; no firm D call. Trimming cost V 0 bases and J 0 bases, with 6 bases left between them. CDR1 and CDR2 (germline): SGHTA, FQGNSA. This CDR3 is built from 14 residues. The CDR3 is CASSLAHISYEQYF. The CDR3, as DNA: TGTGCCAGCAGCTTAGCCCATATCTCCTACGAGCAGTACTTC.

In its sample, this clone was seen a few times. The V and J genes are TRBV30 and TRBJ2-7; 7 nucleotides line up with TRBD2. V trimming: 3 bases; J trimming: 0 bases; junction bases outside the gene matches: 5. This CDR3 region has 14 residues. CDR1 and CDR2 from the germline V gene are GTSNPN and SVGIG (reference sequence). CDR3: CAWSPGTTSYEQYF. The DNA for the CDR3 is TGTGCCTGGAGCCCTGGGACTACCTCCTACGAGCAGTACTTC.

This clone appeared a few times. V gene TRBV19 combines with J gene TRBJ1-2; tentatively, D is TRBD1 (5 bases). The CDR3 is made up of 11 amino acids. Germline loops: CDR1 LNHDA, CDR2 SQIVND (reference sequence). Trimming removed 5 bases at V and 7 bases at J, with 8 bases between. In DNA form, the CDR3 reads TGTGCCAGTAGTTCAGGGTTTGGCTACACCTTC. It is translated as CASSSGFGYTF.

In its sample, this clone was seen a few times. V usage is TRBV2 and J usage is TRBJ2-5; perhaps TRBD2 as D (6 bases). The CDR3 has 13 residues. Germline V gives CDR1 SNHLY, CDR2 FYNNEI. Between the trimmed V and J ends, which lost 5 bases and 4 bases, there was a span of 11 bases. DNA of the CDR3: TGTGCCAGCAGTTCGGGAGATGGAGAGACCCAGTACTTC. The encoded protein is CASSSGDGETQYF.

The chain has TRBV7-3 and TRBJ2-1; 8 nucleotides agree with TRBD2. The CDR3 sequence is 16 residues long. Germline V gives CDR1 SGHTA, CDR2 FQGTGA. With V trimmed by 1 base and J by 5 bases, 7 bases remained unmatched. The CDR3 DNA follows: TGTGCCAGCAGCTTAAGTTCGGGAGGGCCGGACAATGAGCAGTTCTTC. The encoded protein is CASSLSSGGPDNEQFF.

The genes are TRBV28 and TRBJ1-1; weak D call: TRBD1 (5 bases). In germline, CDR1 is MDHEN, CDR2 SYDVKM. V lost 6 bases to trimming and J lost 3 bases, with 17 bases between them. This CDR3 region has 15 residues. Written as DNA, the CDR3 is TGTGCCAGCAGGGCCACTCGGGGGGGGGACACTGAAGCTTTCTTT. It translates to CASRATRGGDTEAFF.

V gene TRBV7-2 combines with J gene TRBJ2-1; 13 bases line up with TRBD2. Germline V gene data show CDR1 as SGHTA and CDR2 as FQGNSA. Losses at the gene ends were 4 bases for V and 4 bases for J; bases not matched to a gene: 10. CDR3 length: 18 amino acids. CDR3 residues: CASSSGTSGTPPYNEQFF. The CDR3 DNA reads TGTGCCAGCAGCTCCGGGACTAGCGGGACTCCCCCGTACAATGAGCAGTTCTTC. Supplemented by reference TRBV7-2 and TRBJ2-1, the full variable domain reads GAGVSQSPSNKVTEKGKDVELRCDPISGHTALYWYRQSLGQGLEFLIYFQGNSAPDKSGLPSDRFSAERTGGSVSTLTIQRTQQEDSAVYLCASSSGTSGTPPYNEQFFGPGTRLTVL.

The CDR3 loop reads CASSSGYSNEKLFF. CDR3 DNA: TGTGCCAGCAGCTCAGGGTACAGTAATGAAAAACTGTTTTTT. The chain uses TRBV28 and TRBJ1-4; a possible D gene is TRBD1 (5 bases). The CDR3 length is 14 residues. Germline loops: CDR1 MDHEN, CDR2 SYDVKM. V was pared by 6 bases and J by 4 bases, with 12 bases between.

The CDR3 region is CASTGANYGYTF. Here the CDR3 DNA reads TGTGCCAGCACCGGGGCTAACTATGGCTACACCTTC. The genes are TRBV9 and TRBJ1-2; D not resolved. Germline V gene sequence: CDR1 SGDLS, CDR2 YYNGEE. Trimming took 6 bases from V and 0 from J, leaving 6 bases between them. The CDR3 contains 12 residues.

This chain joins TRBV7-9 and TRBJ1-1, with a tentative D call TRBD1 (5 bases). Deletions cut 0 bases from V and 1 base from J, with 18 bases between. The CDR3 sequence is 18 residues long. Germline V gene lookup returns CDR1 SEHNR and CDR2 FQNEAQ (reference sequence). The CDR3 coding sequence is TGTGCCAGCAGCTTAGCCCTCCTTAGGGGCCCCTGGAACACTGAAGCTTTCTTT. Residues: CASSLALLRGPWNTEAFF.

The chain combines TRBV6-5 with TRBJ2-2; unclear D gene. Trimming left V 1 base short and J 1 base short, with 10 bases between. Germline CDR1 is MNHEY and CDR2 is SVGAGI. The CDR3 covers 16 residues. CDR3 protein: CASSYFRALNTGELFF. The CDR3 DNA sequence: TGTGCCAGCAGTTACTTTCGGGCGCTGAACACCGGGGAGCTGTTTTTT.

In this sample, this clone turned up once. The chain employs TRBV18 and TRBJ2-5, with a weak D call TRBD1 (5 bases). The V gene lost 6 bases and the J gene lost 1 base, with 12 bases spanning the gap. From germline, CDR1 is KGHSH and CDR2 LQKENI. CDR3 length: 14 amino acids. For the CDR3, the DNA is TGTGCCAGCTCCTCTGACAGAGGCCAAGAGACCCAGTACTTC. As protein: CASSSDRGQETQYF.

V and J are TRBV14 and TRBJ1-3; 10 nucleotides agree with TRBD1. The ends lost 4 bases at V and 4 bases at J; junction bases unmatched: 4. CDR3 length equals 15 residues. Per the germline V gene, CDR1 is SGHDN and CDR2 is FVKESK. In DNA form, the CDR3 reads TGTGCCAGCAGCCCTTGGACAGGGGGAGGAAACACCATATATTTT. Translating gives CASSPWTGGGNTIYF.

The chain uses TRBV7-8 and TRBJ2-7; TRBD2 matches 11 bases. CDR1 and CDR2 from the germline V gene are SGHVS and FQNEAQ. J was trimmed by 5 bases and V by 1 base; bases with no gene match: 4. The CDR3 extends over 15 amino acids. The CDR3: CASSLDLAGGNEQYF. Written as DNA, the CDR3 is TGTGCCAGCAGCTTAGATCTAGCGGGAGGCAACGAGCAGTACTTC.

J is TRBJ2-3 and V is TRBV7-2, with D perhaps TRBD2 (7 bases). Germline V gives CDR1 SGHTA, CDR2 FQGNSA. The CDR3 is 15 residues long. Trimming shortened V by 2 bases and J by 2 bases, and 11 bases separated the two germline ends. In DNA, the CDR3 is TGTGCCAGCAGCTTAAGGGGGACTAACACAGATACGCAGTATTTT. It translates to CASSLRGTNTDTQYF.

The genes are TRBV5-1 and TRBJ1-2; 7 nucleotides line up with TRBD1. With V trimmed by 4 bases and J by 2 bases, 2 bases remained unmatched. CDR1 is SGHRS and CDR2 is YFSETQ in the germline V gene. The CDR3 runs 13 residues. The CDR3 here is CASSEGQNYGYTF. CDR3 nucleotide sequence: TGCGCCAGCAGCGAGGGACAGAACTATGGCTACACCTTC.

The gene calls are TRBV6-6 and TRBJ2-3, with D hard to call. The V and J ends lost 6 bases and 2 bases respectively, with 9 bases between them. CDR1 is MNHNY, CDR2 SVGAGI, per germline (reference sequence). The CDR3 is made up of 13 amino acids. The CDR3 protein is CASRGANTDTQYF. The CDR3 DNA follows: TGTGCCAGCAGAGGCGCTAACACAGATACGCAGTATTTT.

The rearrangement uses TRBV5-8 and TRBJ2-7; TRBD1 matches 12 bases. Germline V gives CDR1 SGHTS, CDR2 YDEGEE. The CDR3 runs to 18 residues. The J segment lost 3 bases and the V segment lost 3 bases, leaving 13 bases of the junction unmatched. CDR3 loop: CASSSSYQGTGGVYEQYF. CDR3 in DNA: TGTGCCAGCAGCTCCTCCTACCAAGGGACAGGGGGCGTCTACGAGCAGTACTTC.

This sequence joins TRBV11-2 and TRBJ2-1, with D maybe TRBD2 (6 bases). In germline, CDR1 is SGHAT, CDR2 FQNNGV. V was cut by 1 base and J by 3 bases, with 13 bases left in between. CDR3 size: 16 residues. CDR3 residues: CASSLVAGNGYNEQFF. In DNA, the CDR3 is TGTGCCAGCAGCTTAGTTGCGGGGAACGGCTACAATGAGCAGTTCTTC.

V and J are TRBV18 and TRBJ2-7; either TRBD1 or TRBD2 may supply D (6 bases each). Trimming removed 0 bases from V and 1 base from J, with 10 bases in between. CDR1 KGHSH and CDR2 LQKENI come from the germline V gene. The CDR3 consists of 15 residues. The DNA of the CDR3 is TGTGCCAGCTCACCACCTCGCGGGACATCCTACGAGCAGTACTTC. As protein: CASSPPRGTSYEQYF.

This chain joins TRBV6-6 and TRBJ2-3; D gene ambiguous. Germline assignment: CDR1 MNHNY and CDR2 SVGAGI (reference sequence). The CDR3 is made up of 13 amino acids. Trimming shortened V by 6 bases and J by 5 bases, and 12 bases separated the two germline ends. CDR3 amino acids: CASSRPNGDTQYF. The DNA of the CDR3 is TGTGCCAGCAGCCGACCGAATGGAGATACGCAGTATTTT.

V is TRBV27 and J is TRBJ2-7; either TRBD1 or TRBD2 may fit D (6 bases each). CDR1 is MNHEY, CDR2 SMNVEV, per germline (reference sequence). The CDR3 totals 14 residues. The V end lost 7 bases, the J end lost 0 bases, and 13 bases lay between the germline ends. The CDR3 here is CASTKGGNSYEQYF. The CDR3, as DNA: TGTGCCAGCACCAAAGGGGGGAACTCCTACGAGCAGTACTTC.

This chain uses TRBV6-4 with TRBJ2-2; D uncertain. This CDR3 comprises 13 residues. With 0 bases removed from V and 5 bases from J, the gap between germline ends came to 4 bases. Germline V gene data show CDR1 as MRHNA and CDR2 as SNTAGT. CDR3 bases: TGTGCCAGCAGTGACTCGATTACCGGGGAGCTGTTTTTT. This codes for CASSDSITGELFF.